This is a list of T cell receptor beta chains from one sample in a study of cytomegalovirus exposure and HLA in healthy donors. Profiling relied on immunoSEQ multiplex PCR, and the TCRdb table lists in-frame clones only, not all of them. Of 60,000 to 75,000 clones in the sample, 95% are singletons; the top ten hold over 6.5%. The sample was PBMCs. These receptors were collected from a young woman in good health and CMV-seropositive. Both conserved end residues are part of each CDR3. D genes are given only for firm matches. A clone size is listed for some rows: how often the clone was seen (once, few, many), or a class if it is expanded.

d_gene: -
j_gene: TRBJ2-5
v_gene: TRBV5-6
abundance: -
CDR3aa: CASSFEGVQETQYF
CDR3nt: TGTGCCAGCAGCTTCGAGGGGGTGCAAGAGACCCAGTACTTC

d_gene: TRBD1
j_gene: TRBJ1-1
v_gene: TRBV6-6
abundance: -
CDR3aa: CASSYGTQGVSTEAFF
CDR3nt: TGTGCCAGCAGTTACGGGACCCAGGGGGTTTCCACTGAAGCTTTCTTT

d_gene: -
j_gene: TRBJ1-1
v_gene: TRBV2
abundance: -
CDR3aa: CASSEGGAEAFF
CDR3nt: TGTGCCAGCAGTGAAGGGGGCGCTGAAGCTTTCTTT

d_gene: TRBD2
j_gene: TRBJ2-7
v_gene: TRBV28
abundance: -
CDR3aa: CASSQSSGGEGYEQYF
CDR3nt: TGTGCCAGCAGTCAATCGAGCGGGGGGGAAGGCTACGAGCAGTACTTC

d_gene: TRBD2
j_gene: TRBJ2-5
v_gene: TRBV7-2
abundance: -
CDR3aa: CASSFSGDQETQYF
CDR3nt: TGTGCCAGCAGCTTTAGCGGGGACCAAGAGACCCAGTACTTC

d_gene: TRBD1
j_gene: TRBJ1-2
v_gene: TRBV5-6
abundance: -
CDR3aa: CASSLRGGTGQNYGYTF
CDR3nt: TGTGCCAGCAGCTTGAGGGGTGGGACAGGCCAGAACTATGGCTACACCTTC

d_gene: TRBD2
j_gene: TRBJ2-7
v_gene: TRBV5-6
abundance: -
CDR3aa: CASSYGLGTSNEQYF
CDR3nt: TGTGCCAGCAGTTACGGACTAGGTACTTCTAACGAGCAGTACTTC

d_gene: -
j_gene: TRBJ2-2
v_gene: TRBV15
abundance: -
CDR3aa: CATSRDDRDTGELFF
CDR3nt: TGTGCCACCAGCAGAGATGACCGGGACACCGGGGAGCTGTTTTTT

d_gene: -
j_gene: TRBJ1-1
v_gene: TRBV6-5
abundance: -
CDR3aa: CASSFLQGSANTEAFF
CDR3nt: TGTGCCAGCAGTTTCCTACAGGGTAGTGCGAACACTGAAGCTTTCTTT

d_gene: -
j_gene: TRBJ2-1
v_gene: TRBV5-4
abundance: -
CDR3aa: CASSQGQSDEQFF
CDR3nt: TGTGCCAGCAGCCAGGGCCAATCAGATGAGCAGTTCTTC

d_gene: TRBD1
j_gene: TRBJ2-7
v_gene: TRBV10-3
abundance: -
CDR3aa: CAISESDRGHREQYF
CDR3nt: TGTGCCATCAGTGAGTCCGACAGGGGGCATCGAGAGCAGTACTTC

d_gene: -
j_gene: TRBJ1-1
v_gene: TRBV20-1
abundance: -
CDR3aa: CSVWSPGAFF
CDR3nt: TGCAGTGTTTGGAGCCCGGGGGCTTTCTTT

d_gene: -
j_gene: TRBJ2-3
v_gene: TRBV5-5
abundance: -
CDR3aa: CASSLVRGLGTDTQYF
CDR3nt: TGTGCCAGCAGCTTGGTTCGGGGGTTAGGGACAGATACGCAGTATTTT

d_gene: TRBD1
j_gene: TRBJ2-1
v_gene: TRBV11-2
abundance: -
CDR3aa: CASSLGQGIYNEQFF
CDR3nt: TGTGCCAGCAGCTTAGGACAGGGTATCTACAATGAGCAGTTCTTC

d_gene: TRBD1
j_gene: TRBJ1-2
v_gene: TRBV5-1
abundance: -
CDR3aa: CASSFRTGDYGYTF
CDR3nt: TGCGCCAGCAGCTTCAGGACAGGGGACTATGGCTACACCTTC

d_gene: -
j_gene: TRBJ2-1
v_gene: TRBV18
abundance: once
CDR3aa: CASSPAGTQYNEQFF
CDR3nt: TGTGCCAGCTCACCTGCGGGGACCCAATACAATGAGCAGTTCTTC

d_gene: -
j_gene: TRBJ1-2
v_gene: TRBV10-3
abundance: -
CDR3aa: CAISDYPRRVGYTF
CDR3nt: TGTGCCATCAGTGATTACCCCCGGCGGGTTGGCTACACCTTC

d_gene: -
j_gene: TRBJ2-1
v_gene: TRBV4-2
abundance: -
CDR3aa: CASSQDIEQFF
CDR3nt: TGTGCCAGCAGCCAAGATATTGAGCAGTTCTTC

d_gene: TRBD1
j_gene: TRBJ1-2
v_gene: TRBV6-1
abundance: -
CDR3aa: CASSVGTAQSNTYGYTF
CDR3nt: TGTGCCAGCAGTGTAGGGACAGCCCAGAGCAACACCTATGGCTACACCTTC

d_gene: TRBD2
j_gene: TRBJ2-5
v_gene: TRBV10-3
abundance: -
CDR3aa: CAISRGGQGETQYF
CDR3nt: TGTGCCATCAGCCGGGGGGGCCAGGGAGAGACCCAGTACTTC

d_gene: -
j_gene: TRBJ2-3
v_gene: TRBV2
abundance: -
CDR3aa: CASIAGTDTQYF
CDR3nt: TGTGCCAGCATTGCGGGCACAGATACGCAGTATTTT

d_gene: -
j_gene: TRBJ2-3
v_gene: TRBV2
abundance: once
CDR3aa: CARGSTGSTDTQYF
CDR3nt: TGTGCCAGGGGAAGCACAGGGAGCACAGATACGCAGTATTTT

d_gene: TRBD2
j_gene: TRBJ2-4
v_gene: TRBV6-5
abundance: -
CDR3aa: CASSWTSGTKNIQYF
CDR3nt: TGTGCCAGCAGCTGGACTAGCGGGACCAAAAACATTCAGTACTTC

d_gene: -
j_gene: TRBJ1-5
v_gene: TRBV7-2
abundance: -
CDR3aa: CASSLAAPSNQPQHF
CDR3nt: TGTGCCAGCAGCTTAGCGGCTCCTAGCAATCAGCCCCAGCATTTT

d_gene: TRBD2
j_gene: TRBJ2-1
v_gene: TRBV2
abundance: -
CDR3aa: CASSFLAGGRHEQFF
CDR3nt: TGTGCCAGCAGTTTCCTAGCGGGAGGAAGGCATGAGCAGTTCTTC

d_gene: TRBD1
j_gene: TRBJ1-5
v_gene: TRBV2
abundance: -
CDR3aa: CASSEVQGAWQPQHF
CDR3nt: TGTGCCAGCAGTGAAGTACAGGGGGCTTGGCAGCCCCAGCATTTT

d_gene: TRBD1
j_gene: TRBJ1-6
v_gene: TRBV5-1
abundance: -
CDR3aa: CASSSTGDGGNSPLHF
CDR3nt: TGCGCCAGCAGCTCCACAGGGGATGGGGGCAATTCACCCCTCCACTTT

d_gene: TRBD2
j_gene: TRBJ2-7
v_gene: TRBV10-3
abundance: -
CDR3aa: CAIAASGKLYEQYF
CDR3nt: TGTGCCATCGCCGCTAGCGGGAAGCTCTACGAGCAGTACTTC